This TCR beta chain comes out of a study of blood T cell repertoires in COVID-19. The CDR3 contains 13 residues. V lost 7 bases and J lost 8; bases outside the gene matches: 10. Germline assignment: CDR1 SGHRS and CDR2 YFSETQ. The protocol was immunoSEQ multiplex PCR, while the TCRdb copy is restricted to in-frame clones and leaves out a portion. This table has fewer than 200,000 clones, around 80% appearing once. V gene TRBV5-1 combines with J gene TRBJ1-2, with 8 nucleotides matching TRBD1. The receptor's source is a woman older than 75 with active or convalescent COVID-19. Input material: peripheral blood. CDR3 residues: CASDGSGGLGYTF. CDR3 DNA sequence: TGCGCCAGCGACGGGTCAGGGGGCCTGGGCTACACCTTC.